The present T cell receptor (beta chain) was sequenced within a study of T cells in Graves' hyperthyroidism and ophthalmopathy. Whole-study results and caveats: Blood samples included most of the expanded thyroid clonotypes exceeding 0.001.

Amplification of TCR beta CDR3 regions was performed using RNA transcripts as template. With the HTBI primer set, the TCR CDR3 went through a first round of RT-PCR. Each CDR3 protein gets one entry after TCRdb re-called the multiplex PCR reads with MiXCR. Here the sample spans hundreds of thousands of distinct CDR3 sequences, approximately 14% being singletons. This clonotype was recorded many times. Antigen unknown. Trimming left V 4 bases short and J 1 base short, with 17 bases between. This CDR3 is built from 17 residues. The germline gives CDR1 SGHRS, CDR2 YFSETQ. The clonotype was recovered from a woman in her fifties or sixties with Graves' ophthalmopathy. The sequencing input was blood. The chain is built from TRBV5-1 and TRBJ2-2; the D is unclear. This CDR3 reads CASSGPPRALNTGELFF. The CDR3, as DNA: TGCGCCAGCAGCGGACCCCCCCGGGCCCTGAACACCGGGGAGCTGTTTTTT. Full variable domain (remainder filled in from reference TRBV5-1 and TRBJ2-2): KAGVTQTPRYLIKTRGQQVTLSCSPISGHRSVSWYQQTPGQGLQFLFEYFSETQRNKGNFPGRFSGRQFSNSRSEMNVSTLELGDSALYLCASSGPPRALNTGELFFGEGSRLTVL.